The source of this TCR beta chain is a study of cytomegalovirus exposure and HLA in healthy donors. General study results and limits: Another analysis was done later, and it associated 15,000 to 20,000 TCR beta sequences with HLA alleles at 0.05 false discovery rate. Sequencing likely produced, as an artifact, a cluster of highly shared sequence variants.

The ends were cut back, 8 bases at V and 3 bases at J, with 13 bases in the middle. CDR3 size: 13 residues. Germline CDR1 and CDR2: GTSNPN and SVGIG (reference sequence). About this clone itself: The antigen is undetermined.

PCR primers comprised 60 Vbeta and 13 Jbeta primers. TCRdb keeps only in-frame clones here, not all; method: immunoSEQ multiplex PCR. Of 90,000 to 100,000 clones listed, approximately 77% are singletons. Sequencing was carried out using PBMCs. This receptor was taken from a woman aged 35 to 49 in good health and CMV-seronegative. The chain combines TRBV30 with TRBJ2-2; D may be TRBD2 (6 bases). CDR3 sequence (DNA): TGTGCCAAGGGGACTCTACACACCGGGGAGCTGTTTTTT. As protein: CAKGTLHTGELFF.